The source of this T cell receptor (beta chain) is a study of cytomegalovirus exposure and HLA in healthy donors. In the PCR, 60 Vbeta and 13 Jbeta primers were used. Assay used: immunoSEQ multiplex PCR; TCRdb lists only in-frame clones, some missing. Here the sample spans roughly 120,000 clones, over 60% being singletons. Study results and limitations: Later on, a genetic analysis was performed. It linked a missense variant in DCLRE1C with V- and J-gene trimming of TCR beta.

This clone was picked up a small number of times. Its antigen is undetermined. Each donor was healthy, and each was a bone marrow donor. J lost 0 bases, V lost 3 bases, and 6 bases had no gene match. CDR3 size: 16 residues. The V gene's germline CDR1 is SGHAT and CDR2 FQNNGV. The sample consisted of PBMCs. This TCR was recovered from a human donor in good health. The chain combines TRBV11-2 with TRBJ2-3, with 7 bases matching TRBD2. In DNA form, the CDR3 reads TGTGCCAGCAGCTTGGCTAGCGGCCTGAGCACAGATACGCAGTATTTT. It yields the protein CASSLASGLSTDTQYF.